This passage covers 23 T cell receptor beta chains from one sample sequenced in a study of cytomegalovirus exposure and HLA in healthy donors (dated by TCRdb to about 2017). The library was made by the immunoSEQ multiplex PCR assay. The multiplex PCR relied on a mix of 60 forward primers for TCR Vbeta segments and 13 reverse primers for TCR Jbeta segments. TCRdb mirrors the immuneACCESS table, restricted to in-frame sequences. Some clones are absent from its copies; in checked studies, under half trace to an unresolved V gene, and the reason for the others is unknown. This sample comprises roughly 150,000 clones, around 79% of them detected only once. The ten largest clonotypes hold over 1.1% of the sample. Sample: PBMCs. These receptors were obtained from a man aged 18 to 29 in good health and CMV-seronegative.

This rearrangement joins TRBV29-1 to TRBJ2-5, with a weak D call TRBD2 (6 bases). The CDR3 totals 11 residues. Trimming left V 6 bases short and J 5 bases short, with 10 bases between. Germline CDR1 SQVTM, CDR2 ANQGSEA. This CDR3 reads CSVTRGETQYF. For the CDR3, the DNA is TGCAGCGTGACTCGGGGGGAGACCCAGTACTTC.

V and J are TRBV10-3 and TRBJ2-2; D remains unclear. There are 16 residues in the CDR3. V dropped 5 bases and J dropped 0 bases, with 13 bases sitting between them. Per germline, CDR1 ENHRY and CDR2 SYGVKD. The CDR3 nucleotides read TGTGCCATCAGTTTTGCGGAGTTCGCGAACACCGGGGAGCTGTTTTTT. Amino acids: CAISFAEFANTGELFF.

This clone was counted a single time. This chain uses TRBV2 with TRBJ2-7, with 9 bases that match TRBD1. The V gene end was trimmed by 6 bases and the J gene end by 6 bases; junction bases not matched to a gene: 9. There are 14 residues in the CDR3. The V gene's germline CDR1 is SNHLY and CDR2 FYNNEI. The CDR3 reads CASRGTGRGSEQYF. The CDR3, as DNA: TGTGCCAGCAGGGGGACAGGGAGGGGAAGCGAGCAGTACTTC.

The chain uses TRBV9 and TRBJ2-7, with 7 bases matching TRBD2. The V gene end was trimmed by 0 bases and the J gene end by 0 bases; junction bases not matched to a gene: 3. The CDR3 spans 15 residues. Germline CDR1 SGDLS, CDR2 YYNGEE. The DNA for the CDR3 is TGTGCCAGCAGCGTAGCAGGCGGGAGCTCCTACGAGCAGTACTTC. Protein sequence: CASSVAGGSSYEQYF.

The CDR3 bases are TGTGCCAGCTCACCATCCCCTCCAGATACGCAGTATTTT. It specifies CASSPSPPDTQYF. The chain carries TRBV18 and TRBJ2-3; D not certain. Germline V gives CDR1 KGHSH, CDR2 LQKENI. Trimming removed 2 bases at V and 4 bases at J, with 7 bases between. The CDR3 has 13 residues.

The gene calls are TRBV10-3 and TRBJ1-3; D is possibly TRBD1 (6 bases). Trimming stripped 10 bases from V and 0 bases from J, with 10 bases between. The germline V gene has CDR1 ENHRY and CDR2 SYGVKD. This CDR3 has 13 residues. CDR3 region: CATKDSSGNTIYF. In DNA form, the CDR3 reads TGTGCCACTAAGGACAGCTCTGGAAACACCATATATTTT.

The J gene is TRBJ2-3, the V gene TRBV10-1, with 8 bases aligning to TRBD2. The CDR3 contains 16 residues. The J segment lost 4 bases and the V segment lost 3 bases, leaving 9 bases of the junction unmatched. CDR1 and CDR2 (germline): WNHNN, SYGVQD (reference sequence). For the CDR3, the DNA is TGCGCCAGCAGTGATGGAAGCGGGAGTTCAGCAGATACGCAGTATTTT. Amino acid sequence: CASSDGSGSSADTQYF.

A few counts support this clone. The V and J genes are TRBV5-1 and TRBJ2-7; 12 bases match TRBD1. The CDR3 extends over 19 amino acids. V dropped 3 bases and J dropped 3; count of bases not matched to a gene: 16. Per germline, CDR1 SGHRS and CDR2 YFSETQ. Here the CDR3 reads CASSWGDRGPKSPIYEQYF. The CDR3 bases are TGCGCCAGCAGCTGGGGGGACAGGGGGCCGAAGAGTCCTATCTACGAGCAGTACTTC.

This chain connects TRBV18 to TRBJ2-3; D unclear. The V end lost 2 bases, the J end lost 0 bases, and 9 bases lay between the germline ends. The CDR3 totals 15 residues. CDR1 is KGHSH, CDR2 LQKENI, per germline. The CDR3 loop is CASSPIGGSTDTQYF. The CDR3 nucleotides are TGTGCCAGCTCACCAATTGGCGGCAGCACAGATACGCAGTATTTT.

CDR3 region: CAISATPGQGAKGNTIYF. For the CDR3, the DNA is TGTGCCATCAGTGCCACACCGGGACAGGGGGCGAAAGGAAACACCATATATTTT. This chain links TRBV10-3 with TRBJ1-3, with 12 nucleotides matching TRBD1. The CDR3 runs to 18 residues. Trimming cost V 4 bases and J 4 bases; bases outside gene matches: 11. The germline gives CDR1 ENHRY, CDR2 SYGVKD.

The chain links TRBV7-6 to TRBJ2-1; TRBD2 matches 8 bases. CDR1 and CDR2 from the germline V gene are SGHVS and FNYEAQ. The CDR3 has 17 amino acids. V trimming: 5 bases; J trimming: 5 bases; junction bases outside the gene matches: 14. The CDR3 nucleotides read TGTGCCAGCAGCCTCCCGGGCGGTGCGGGAGGACACAATGAGCAGTTCTTC. It specifies CASSLPGGAGGHNEQFF.

This clone turned up a few times. The chain employs TRBV27 and TRBJ2-5; D gene ambiguous. This CDR3 is built from 12 residues. Germline V lookup: CDR1 MNHEY, CDR2 SMNVEV (reference sequence). With 2 bases removed from V and 5 bases from J, the gap between germline ends came to 6 bases. For the CDR3, the DNA is TGTGCCAGCAGTTTACCGAGGGAGACCCAGTACTTC. Protein product: CASSLPRETQYF.

CDR3 DNA: TGTGCCAGCAGTTACGCGGCAGTCTATGGCTACACCTTC. Amino acid sequence: CASSYAAVYGYTF. This chain connects TRBV6-5 to TRBJ1-2; no reliable D call. V was trimmed by 2 bases and J by 4 bases, leaving 8 bases between them. This CDR3 spans 13 amino acids. CDR1 MNHEY and CDR2 SVGAGI come from the germline V gene.

The V gene is TRBV27, the J gene TRBJ2-7; TRBD2 agrees at 7 bases. The CDR3 totals 14 residues. Unmatched junction bases numbered 11, after V lost 10 bases and J lost 2 bases. The germline gives CDR1 MNHEY, CDR2 SMNVEV (reference sequence). CDR3 region: CATWGGQKPYEQYF. CDR3 in DNA: TGTGCCACCTGGGGGGGTCAGAAGCCCTACGAGCAGTACTTC.

This chain links TRBV6-5 with TRBJ1-2; the D gene is possibly TRBD1 (5 bases). The CDR3 is 13 amino acids. V was shortened by 6 bases and J by 3 bases, with 11 bases between the two germline ends. CDR1 is MNHEY and CDR2 is SVGAGI in the germline V gene. Here the CDR3 reads CASSRGTYYGYTF. The DNA for the CDR3 is TGTGCCAGCAGCCGCGGGACCTACTATGGCTACACCTTC.

The chain uses TRBV13 and TRBJ2-7; D gene ambiguous. Germline assignment: CDR1 PRHDT and CDR2 FYEKMQ (reference sequence). The CDR3 sequence is 13 residues long. Trimming left V 5 bases short and J 0 bases short, with 8 bases between. CDR3 residues: CASSPRSSYEQYF. CDR3 nucleotide sequence: TGTGCCAGCAGCCCGAGGAGCTCCTACGAGCAGTACTTC.

This clone has only a few counts. The chain employs TRBV7-8 and TRBJ2-2, with a tentative D call TRBD1 (6 bases). Between the trimmed V and J ends, which lost 0 bases and 1 base, there was a span of 9 bases. Germline-derived CDR1 and CDR2 are SGHVS and FQNEAQ. There are 16 residues in the CDR3. The CDR3 DNA sequence: TGTGCCAGCAGCTTAGCTGACAGGATGAACACCGGGGAGCTGTTTTTT. Encoded protein: CASSLADRMNTGELFF.

V gene TRBV6-1 combines with J gene TRBJ2-3, with 11 bases fitting TRBD2. The CDR3 length is 16 residues. J was trimmed by 8 bases and V by 4 bases; bases with no gene match: 11. Germline values: CDR1 MNHNS, CDR2 SASEGT. In DNA, the CDR3 is TGTGCCAGCAGTGGATCGGGACTAGCGGCTTGGGGTACGCAGTATTTT. Translated: CASSGSGLAAWGTQYF.

V usage is TRBV5-6 and J usage is TRBJ1-2, with D maybe TRBD1 (5 bases). The V and J ends lost 5 bases and 0 bases respectively, with 20 bases between them. The CDR3 runs to 17 residues. Germline V lookup: CDR1 SGHDT, CDR2 YYEEEE. CDR3 nucleotides: TGTGCCAGCAGTCCTCCCTGGGGCAGTACGACTAACTATGGCTACACCTTC. It translates to CASSPPWGSTTNYGYTF.

This chain connects TRBV10-3 to TRBJ1-2, with D perhaps TRBD1 (5 bases). Germline CDR1 ENHRY, CDR2 SYGVKD. The ends were cut back, 0 bases at V and 4 bases at J, with 12 bases in the middle. CDR3 length: 15 residues. CDR3 nucleotide sequence: TGTGCCATCAGTGAGTCGTCAGGGAGGGCCTATGGCTACACCTTC. Its translation: CAISESSGRAYGYTF.

The chain carries TRBV4-3 and TRBJ2-7, with D unresolved. CDR1 LGHNA and CDR2 YSLEER come from the germline V gene. Trimming cost V 2 bases and J 6 bases, with 14 bases left between them. The CDR3 length is 14 residues. CDR3 sequence: CASSQSTRPGEQYF. In DNA, the CDR3 is TGCGCCAGCAGCCAATCAACCCGACCGGGCGAGCAGTACTTC.

The chain combines TRBV11-2 with TRBJ1-4, with TRBD1 matching 7 bases. Unmatched junction bases numbered 9, after V lost 3 bases and J lost 8 bases. Germline CDR1 is SGHAT and CDR2 is FQNNGV. The CDR3 contains 15 residues. CDR3 in DNA: TGTGCCAGCAGCTTTCAAGACAGGGTCGGCGAAAAACTGTTTTTT. Translating gives CASSFQDRVGEKLFF. Drawing the rest from reference TRBV11-2 and TRBJ1-4, the complete variable domain is EAGVAQSPRYKIIEKRQSVAFWCNPISGHATLYWYQQILGQGPKLLIQFQNNGVVDDSQLPKDRFSAERLKGVDSTLKIQPAKLEDSAVYLCASSFQDRVGEKLFFGSGTQLSVL.

V and J are TRBV27 and TRBJ2-1; TRBD1 agrees at 9 bases. With V trimmed by 5 bases and J by 1 base, 3 bases remained unmatched. This CDR3 has 15 amino acids. Germline V CDR1 and CDR2: MNHEY, SMNVEV (reference sequence). The CDR3 reads CASSPDRGSYNEQFF. CDR3 sequence (DNA): TGTGCCAGCAGTCCCGACAGGGGGTCCTACAATGAGCAGTTCTTC.